This T cell receptor beta chain was sequenced during a study of shared clonotypes between healthy human individuals (TCRdb year 2020). Regarding the complete study: A couple of women and a few men aged 18 to 49 years were included in the cohort. For each donor, three plates each were used for CD4 naive and CD4 memory, two plates were used for CD8 naive, and one plate was used for CD8 memory. To estimate repertoire size and how much clonotype sharing occurs between individuals, the study deeply sequenced the blood TCR repertoires of several healthy adults. To increase sequencing depth and limit assay-specific biases, different laboratories used diverse techniques to prepare libraries and sequence TCR repertoires. Each donor's leukapheresis produced roughly between roughly 0.85 and 10 billion PBMCs. The full study reports these points: Clonotypes shared by all four sorted-subset donors showed higher generation probabilities than non-shared clonotypes. Based on pairwise subsampling, the degree of clonotype sharing among donors was expected to be affected by sequencing depth. Even with the large sequencing depth, rarefaction of the sorted-subset datasets indicated that sequencing was incomplete. Because the study included only a small number of donors, the genetic and exposure-history diversity represented was limited. Sampling was restricted to blood, and TCR repertoires in tissues likely differ from the TCR repertoires found in blood. Estimated clonotype richness was generally larger for naive than for memory subsets. Across a few donors, approximately 4.6% of naive CD4, more than 3% of naive CD8, about 2.3% of memory CD4, and 0.4% of memory CD8 clonotypes were shared.

For the CD8 naive samples, CD45RO-negative cells were positively selected for CCR7, yielding a CD45RA+CCR7+ population from which TemRA cells were excluded. The donors were healthy, HIV-negative adults with no recently reported acute infections or vaccinations. Only Caucasian adults living in Nashville, Tennessee, USA were represented among the donors. After blood collection by leukapheresis, PBMCs were isolated using Ficoll-Histopaque density gradient centrifugation and then cryopreserved in the vapor phase of liquid nitrogen. Purity and quantity of every magnetically sorted T cell population were checked by analytical flow cytometry. Each sorted fraction had its genomic DNA isolated and then quantified by UV absorbance on a Nanodrop 2000c. This clone is a singleton in its sample. What this receptor recognizes is not known. Within one base of it there is no much larger clone, and no base qualities were kept. Within the sample, other DNA sequences also encode this same CDR3.

Using the deep immunoSEQ assay, multiplex PCR amplified TCR CDR3 regions from genomic DNA. Extracted genomic DNA from each cell subset was distributed evenly across all wells of several immunoSEQ 96-well plates, and each plate was treated as a replicate. For sorted subsets, each replicate PCR was loaded with about 0.2 ug genomic DNA, equivalent to approximately 33,000 T cell genomes. Purified libraries were quantified with a Qubit 3.0 fluorometer, sized on a Bioanalyzer 2100, and re-quantified with the KAPA Library Quantification kit. Every immunoSEQ 96-well plate was sequenced on a dedicated single-read 150-cycle Illumina NextSeq 550 flow cell. Turning to the authors' computational methods: Because the immunoSEQ output included only junctional sequences and no quality scores, the filtering could not be the same as the filtering used for full-length reads. Sequences were annotated with PyIR, a Python wrapper for IgBLAST v1.9, using IMGT germline references to assign V/J genes and CDR3. Reads with weak V/J assignments (E-value above 1e-6), missing CDR3, stop codons, out-of-frame junctions, or ambiguous translated residues were removed. V3J clonotypes were defined as sequences sharing the same inferred V gene, J gene, and CDR3 amino acid sequence. Percentage overlap between repertoires was computed as shared unique clonotypes divided by the size of the smaller repertoire. Three approaches were used to assess repertoire richness: RTK rarefaction, the Chao1 estimator, and Recon v2.1 estimates of unobserved clonotypes. For all TCRbeta clonotypes obtained by the gDNA method from a few donors, generation probabilities were computed with OLGA. TCRdb re-hosts the immuneACCESS table, in-frame sequences only. Its copies lack some clones; in the studies checked, an unresolved V gene accounts for under half of them, and the cause for the rest is not known. From that table come the V and J calls and clone size; the DNA was used to work out D and trimming. The table for this sample lists roughly 890,000 clones; 92% of them were counted only once. Of the sample, less than 25% falls within the top ten clones.

The origin of this receptor is a man aged 30-40 years in good health. Specimen: naive CD8+ T cells sorted from blood. Sample cell subset or site, as interpreted from the label and publication: CD45RA+CCR7+.

The CDR3 amino acid sequence is: CASSSDRIDEQFF. The nucleotide sequence reads TGCGCCAGCAGCTCGGACAGGATCGATGAGCAGTTCTTC. The rearrangement joined TRBV5-1 to TRBJ2-1, with 7 bases in between that match TRBD1. Trimming removed 3 bases from V and 8 bases from J; the gene matches leave 5 bases unexplained. Looking up the germline V gene yields CDR1 SGHRS and CDR2 YFSETQ. The CDR3 runs 13 residues from the cysteine to the phenylalanine. Only the CDR3 portion is preserved as DNA: 39 bases, with reading frame beginning at the first base. The reference TRBV5-1 and TRBJ2-1 proteins fill in what lies around the CDR3, so the full variable domain reads KAGVTQTPRYLIKTRGQQVTLSCSPISGHRSVSWYQQTPGQGLQFLFEYFSETQRNKGNFPGRFSGRQFSNSRSEMNVSTLELGDSALYLCASSSDRIDEQFFGPGTRLTVL.